A selection of T cell receptor beta chains follows, all from one sample in a study of T-cell memory formation after mild COVID-19. TCRdb reprocessed the 5' RACE reads with MiXCR, giving one entry per CDR3 protein. This table has 550,000 to 600,000 distinct CDR3 sequences, roughly 20% appearing once. The specimen sequenced was PBMCs or a T cell subset sorted from them (not recorded which). The receptors were sampled from an adult woman who had mild COVID-19 (a few samples of this study predate the infection). Cell type and time point are not known. CDR3s include the opening cysteine and the closing phenylalanine or tryptophan. Clone size, where shown, is once, few, many, or a class for clones that have expanded.

V: TRBV6-1
size: .
J: TRBJ2-7
CDR3: CASMTYEQYF

V: TRBV6-6
size: .
J: TRBJ1-3
CDR3: CASARGRSGNTIYF

V: TRBV12-3/TRBV12-4
size: few
J: TRBJ2-5
CDR3: CASSGQGETQYF

V: TRBV5-1
size: few
J: TRBJ1-2
CDR3: CASSPDGGRGGYGYTF

V: TRBV9
size: once
J: TRBJ2-7
CDR3: CASSGRPPSYEQYF

V: TRBV9
size: few
J: TRBJ2-7
CDR3: CASSVGNGYEQYF

V: TRBV12-3/TRBV12-4
size: .
J: TRBJ2-7
CDR3: CASMLRDRFYEQYF

V: TRBV12-3/TRBV12-4
size: many
J: TRBJ2-1
CDR3: CASMAGLASSNEQFF

V: TRBV14
size: .
J: TRBJ2-5
CDR3: CASGTGTDHQETQYF

V: TRBV6-2/TRBV6-3
size: .
J: TRBJ2-7
CDR3: CASSLPPRYAEQYF

V: TRBV5-1
size: .
J: TRBJ1-2
CDR3: CASSHRVPLGLLEGYTF

V: TRBV18
size: once
J: TRBJ2-7
CDR3: CASSPRSGGPGEQYF

V: TRBV6-2/TRBV6-3
size: .
J: TRBJ2-4
CDR3: CASSPGWKNIQYF

V: TRBV5-6
size: few
J: TRBJ1-2
CDR3: CASSLVDFAPGYTF

V: TRBV20-1
size: few
J: TRBJ2-5
CDR3: CSATGASETQYF

V: TRBV7-9
size: .
J: TRBJ1-5
CDR3: CASSGTGIAQPQHF

V: TRBV20-1
size: few
J: TRBJ2-3
CDR3: CSAREWTSGIADTQYF

V: TRBV4-1
size: .
J: TRBJ2-1
CDR3: CASSQGPLGQGNNEQFF

V: TRBV19
size: .
J: TRBJ1-1
CDR3: CASSETEPFEAFF

V: TRBV7-8
size: once
J: TRBJ2-7
CDR3: CASSIALLAFEQYF

V: TRBV12-3/TRBV12-4
size: .
J: TRBJ2-7
CDR3: CASSPTWREAVTYEQYF

V: TRBV11-3
size: .
J: TRBJ2-3
CDR3: CASSRRDRALAFDTQYF

V: TRBV3-1
size: .
J: TRBJ2-2
CDR3: CASSQVYPGELFF

V: TRBV11-2
size: few
J: TRBJ2-4
CDR3: CASQSESWLDIQYF

V: TRBV7-9
size: few
J: TRBJ2-2
CDR3: CASSLGAGERTGELFF

V: TRBV7-9
size: .
J: TRBJ2-7
CDR3: CASSPAAAGRLEQYF

V: TRBV7-2
size: .
J: TRBJ2-3
CDR3: CASSRGLAGANTDTQYF

V: TRBV24-1
size: few
J: TRBJ1-2
CDR3: CATSGTGQGNYGYTF

V: TRBV7-3
size: .
J: TRBJ2-1
CDR3: CASSPAPGAREQFF

V: TRBV3-1
size: .
J: TRBJ2-3
CDR3: CASSQEIRANTQYF

V: TRBV14
size: few
J: TRBJ2-5
CDR3: CASSQLFGRQETQYF

V: TRBV24-1
size: many
J: TRBJ2-4
CDR3: CATSDQRGGGNIQYF

V: TRBV6-1
size: few
J: TRBJ2-7
CDR3: CASSEAYIRGLGNSYEQYF

V: TRBV4-1
size: few
J: TRBJ2-5
CDR3: CASSQGIGSETQYF

V: TRBV12-3/TRBV12-4
size: .
J: TRBJ2-1
CDR3: CASSPHGGQNNEQFF

V: TRBV5-1
size: few
J: TRBJ1-2
CDR3: CASSLVQGADGYTF

V: TRBV4-2
size: .
J: TRBJ2-2
CDR3: CASSPISTGELFF

V: TRBV27
size: .
J: TRBJ1-5
CDR3: CASTWDPRGNQPQHF

V: TRBV5-1
size: few
J: TRBJ2-1
CDR3: CASSLMGSPNEQFF